This T cell receptor beta chain is from a study of technical replicates of blood from several donors. TCRdb's copy holds only in-frame clones and misses some; the assay was immunoSEQ multiplex PCR. Among 91,000 or so clones listed, 95% were seen once. Germline V lookup: CDR1 SNHLY, CDR2 FYNNEI. The CDR3 runs 18 residues. This TCR derives from a human donor in good health. V usage is TRBV2 and J usage is TRBJ2-4, with 14 bases lining up with TRBD2. The source material was T cells isolated from PBMCs. This chain's CDR3 is CAVTLPMTSGRAGNIQYF. CDR3 bases: TGTGCTGTGACGCTCCCGATGACTAGCGGGAGGGCCGGAAACATTCAGTACTTC.